These 22 T cell receptor beta chains were sequenced from one sample in a study of patients and donors after allogeneic stem cell transplantation. TCRdb recomputed calls from the RT-PCR reads with MiXCR, one row per CDR3 protein. The data contain approximately 170,000 distinct CDR3 sequences, approximately 24% of them singletons. The specimen sequenced was blood, either unsorted or a sorted T cell fraction (not recorded which). All receptors derive from a human donor who was either an allogeneic HSCT recipient or a stem cell or donor lymphocyte infusion donor (not recorded which). It is not recorded whose cells these are; they may come from a transplant donor.

This clonotype was seen only a few times. This chain joins TRBV9 and TRBJ2-7; weak D call: TRBD2 (6 bases). Per germline, CDR1 SGDLS and CDR2 YYNGEE. The CDR3 consists of 14 residues. Trimming stripped 0 bases from V and 2 bases from J, with 9 bases between. The CDR3 region has the DNA TGTGCCAGCAGCGTAGGCGGGGTACCCTACGAGCAGTACTTC. Its protein is CASSVGGVPYEQYF.

The chain has TRBV3-1 and TRBJ2-7, with D possibly being TRBD2 (6 bases). V was pared by 4 bases and J by 3 bases, with 16 bases between. The CDR3 runs 15 residues. Germline values: CDR1 LGHDT, CDR2 YNNKEL (reference sequence). This chain's CDR3 is CASSPDRGAFYEQYF. DNA for the CDR3: TGTGCCAGCAGCCCAGACCGCGGGGCCTTCTACGAGCAGTACTTC.

V usage is TRBV29-1 and J usage is TRBJ2-1; either TRBD1 or TRBD2 may fit D (5 bases each). The CDR3 totals 13 residues. Deletions cut 3 bases from V and 9 bases from J, with 15 bases between. From germline, CDR1 is SQVTM and CDR2 ANQGSEA. CDR3 in DNA: TGCAGCGTTGAGCCCGGGACCACCAGTGAGCAGTTCTTC. Encoded protein: CSVEPGTTSEQFF.

The rearrangement links TRBV20-1 to TRBJ2-2; TRBD1 matches at 8 bases. This CDR3 is built from 17 residues. V dropped 0 bases and J dropped 0; count of bases not matched to a gene: 6. Germline assignment: CDR1 DFQATT and CDR2 SNEGSKA (reference sequence). The CDR3: CSARDRTGSANTGELFF. Here the CDR3 DNA reads TGCAGTGCTAGAGATAGGACAGGGTCAGCGAACACCGGGGAGCTGTTTTTT.

There are many counts of this clonotype. The rearrangement uses TRBV6-2 or TRBV6-3 and TRBJ2-1; 9 bases agree with TRBD2. The CDR3 runs 15 residues. Germline trimming cut 4 bases from V and 3 bases from J; bases unmatched to any gene: 4. CDR1 is MNHEY, CDR2 SVGEGT, per germline. CDR3 region: CASSSRLAVYNEQFF. The CDR3 DNA reads TGTGCCAGCAGTTCCAGACTAGCGGTCTACAATGAGCAGTTCTTC.

This clonotype was observed a handful of times. The CDR3 protein is CASTEWNRWTGDYEQYF. As DNA, the CDR3 is TGTGCCAGCACCGAATGGAATCGTTGGACAGGGGATTACGAGCAGTACTTC. This chain uses TRBV2 with TRBJ2-7; 9 nucleotides align to TRBD1. Germline trimming cut 7 bases from V and 4 bases from J; bases unmatched to any gene: 17. The germline gives CDR1 SNHLY, CDR2 FYNNEI. The CDR3 loop spans 17 amino acids.

The chain couples TRBV12-3 or TRBV12-4 to TRBJ2-7, with 9 bases that match TRBD1. Trimming cost V 5 bases and J 0 bases; bases outside gene matches: 5. The CDR3 totals 15 residues. The CDR3 region has the DNA TGTGCCAGCAGTAACAGGGGGCTCAGCTCCTACGAGCAGTACTTC. Amino acid sequence: CASSNRGLSSYEQYF.

This clonotype was detected a few times. The chain couples TRBV4-3 to TRBJ1-4, with D uncertain. Germline V gene data show CDR1 as LGHNA and CDR2 as YSLEER. This CDR3 contains 14 residues. V was trimmed by 1 base and J by 8 bases, leaving 11 bases between them. The CDR3 here is CASSQAGVEEKLFF. The CDR3 bases are TGCGCCAGCAGCCAAGCCGGAGTGGAGGAAAAACTGTTTTTT.

The rearrangement links TRBV12-5 to TRBJ1-1, with TRBD1 matching over 11 bases. The germline CDR1 and CDR2 sequences are LGHNT and FRNRAP. The J segment lost 4 bases and the V segment lost 0 bases, leaving 7 bases of the junction unmatched. The CDR3 is made up of 17 amino acids. CDR3 nucleotide sequence: TGTGCTAGTGGTTTGGTATCATGGGACAGGGGGAGCACTGAAGCTTTCTTT. It translates to CASGLVSWDRGSTEAFF.

This clonotype occurred once. The rearrangement links TRBV5-6 to TRBJ2-3; D is ambiguous. Looked up from germline, CDR1 is SGHDT and CDR2 is YYEEEE. Trimming shortened V by 1 base and J by 0 bases, and 12 bases separated the two germline ends. The CDR3 spans 16 residues. The CDR3 DNA reads as TGTGCCAGCAGCTTGTTTCAAACCACTAGCACAGATACGCAGTATTTT. This codes for CASSLFQTTSTDTQYF. Full variable domain (missing parts from reference TRBV5-6 and TRBJ2-3): DAGVTQSPTHLIKTRGQQVTLRCSPKSGHDTVSWYQQALGQGPQFIFQYYEEEERQRGNFPDRFSGHQFPNYSSELNVNALLLGDSALYLCASSLFQTTSTDTQYFGPGTRLTVL.

This clonotype occurred a few times. The genes are TRBV6-6 and TRBJ2-3; D is undetermined. Germline V gene data show CDR1 as MNHNY and CDR2 as SVGAGI (reference sequence). V dropped 1 base and J dropped 0 bases, with 8 bases sitting between them. The CDR3 spans 15 residues. CDR3 DNA sequence: TGTGCCAGCAGTTACTGGGTCGACAGCACAGATACGCAGTATTTT. Protein product: CASSYWVDSTDTQYF.

The V and J genes are TRBV20-1 and TRBJ2-3; TRBD1 matches 7 bases. The CDR3 has 14 amino acids. Germline V CDR1 and CDR2: DFQATT, SNEGSKA (reference sequence). V shed 3 bases, J shed 6 bases, and the junction held 9 bases outside the gene matches. CDR3 coding DNA: TGCAGTGCTAGCAAGGGGGCTAGAAGGGATACGCAGTATTTT. Its translation: CSASKGARRDTQYF.

This clonotype has just a few counts. The chain is built from TRBV27 and TRBJ2-1; D is possibly TRBD1 (6 bases). The CDR3 runs 13 residues. From germline, CDR1 is MNHEY and CDR2 SMNVEV (reference sequence). Between the trimmed V and J ends, which lost 5 bases and 7 bases, there was a span of 12 bases. The CDR3 nucleotides are TGTGCCAGCAGTATCACAGGGATGAATGAGCAGTTCTTC. This translates into CASSITGMNEQFF.

This clonotype was seen only a few times. This sequence joins TRBV21-1 and TRBJ1-2; the table calls TRBD1, which could not be checked here. TRBV21-1 is described as a pseudogene. This CDR3 has 12 amino acids. The CDR3 loop reads CASAGPLYGYTF. The CDR3 nucleotides read TGTGCCAGCGCGGGACCGCTCTATGGCTACACCTTC.

This sequence joins TRBV2 and TRBJ2-1; D unresolved. The CDR3 is 14 amino acids. The germline V and J ends were trimmed by 3 bases and 2 bases, with 8 bases remaining between them. Germline V CDR1 and CDR2: SNHLY, FYNNEI. The CDR3 DNA reads as TGTGCCAGCAGTGATAGTTCGGCCTACAATGAGCAGTTCTTC. Its protein product is CASSDSSAYNEQFF.

The chain carries TRBV12-3 or TRBV12-4 and TRBJ1-4; D may be TRBD1 (5 bases). This CDR3 region has 16 residues. The V gene lost 5 bases and the J gene lost 8 bases, with 21 bases spanning the gap. As DNA, the CDR3 is TGTGCCAGCAGTCCCCCTGGGGGGTGGGTAGAGGAAAAACTGTTTTTT. Translated, it gives CASSPPGGWVEEKLFF.

V is TRBV5-8 and J is TRBJ1-1; 8 bases fit TRBD1. CDR3 length equals 16 residues. The V gene's germline CDR1 is SGHTS and CDR2 YDEGEE. Germline trimming cut 5 bases from V and 1 base from J; bases unmatched to any gene: 10. The CDR3 protein is CASRQGTGTGNTEAFF. CDR3 nucleotides: TGTGCCAGCAGACAAGGGACCGGGACAGGGAACACTGAAGCTTTCTTT.

This clonotype has a handful of counts. The chain has TRBV7-2 and TRBJ2-2; 8 positions agree with TRBD2. The germline CDR1 and CDR2 sequences are SGHTA and FQGNSA. The V segment lost 5 bases and the J segment 6 bases; nucleotides outside the gene matches: 2. The CDR3 is 13 amino acids. The CDR3 coding sequence is TGTGCCAGCAGCACGCGGGAGGCCGGGGAGCTGTTTTTT. Its translation is CASSTREAGELFF.

This clonotype was seen a few times. This chain connects TRBV12-3 or TRBV12-4 to TRBJ1-2; 8 bases are a match to TRBD1. This CDR3 is built from 15 residues. V was pared by 3 bases and J by 8 bases, with 11 bases of the junction left unmatched. The chain's CDR3 is CASSFRTGWEGGYTF. CDR3 sequence (DNA): TGTGCCAGCAGTTTTAGGACAGGGTGGGAAGGAGGCTACACCTTC.

The chain couples TRBV29-1 to TRBJ2-5; 7 bases align to TRBD1. This CDR3 contains 15 residues. Per germline, CDR1 SQVTM and CDR2 ANQGSEA. After removal of 3 bases from V and 5 bases from J, the junction contained 12 bases not matched to a gene. The chain's CDR3 is CSVDLGQLPEETQYF. In DNA, the CDR3 is TGCAGCGTTGACCTGGGACAGCTACCAGAGGAGACCCAGTACTTC.

A few counts support this clonotype. Here the CDR3 reads CASSYAMGAAADTQYF. The CDR3 region has the DNA TGCGCCAGCAGCTACGCCATGGGGGCGGCCGCAGATACGCAGTATTTT. The chain carries TRBV4-3 and TRBJ2-3, with a possible D match to TRBD1 (6 bases). The CDR3 has 16 amino acids. Germline-derived CDR1 and CDR2 are LGHNA and YSLEER. Trimming removed 5 bases from V and 4 bases from J, with 19 bases in between.

At least ten counts were recorded for this clonotype. The chain carries TRBV11-2 and TRBJ1-3; no definite D call. The CDR3 extends over 14 amino acids. Between the trimmed V and J ends, which lost 7 bases and 3 bases, there was a span of 13 bases. CDR1 SGHAT and CDR2 FQNNGV come from the germline V gene. CDR3 protein: CASKETGYGNTIYF. CDR3 DNA: TGTGCCAGCAAGGAGACGGGTTATGGAAACACCATATATTTT.